These T cell receptor beta chains were read from a single sample in a study of shared clonotypes between healthy human individuals. Assay used: immunoSEQ multiplex PCR; TCRdb lists only in-frame clones, some missing. The sample lists approximately 2.4 million clones; 90% to 97% were seen once. The specimen was naive CD4+ T cells sorted from blood. Receptors were obtained from a man aged 18 to 30 in good health. CDR3s include the opening cysteine and the closing phenylalanine or tryptophan. Fields, in order: D gene, clone size, J gene, V gene, CDR3 DNA, CDR3 protein. The D gene is left open where the match is weak. Clone size appears in some rows only: once, few, many, or a class for an expanded clone.

. . TRBJ1-5 TRBV28 TGTGCCAGCTACCCCGCAGGGCACAATCAGCCCCAGCATTTT CASYPAGHNQPQHF
TRBD2 . TRBJ2-2 TRBV9 TGTGCCAGCAGCGTAGTAGGTTGGGGACTAGCGGGGATGAACACCGGGGAGCTGTTTTTT CASSVVGWGLAGMNTGELFF
. . TRBJ1-1 TRBV7-3 TGTGCCAGCAGCCCCGACGGGAACACTGAAGCTTTCTTT CASSPDGNTEAFF
. . TRBJ1-4 TRBV28 TGTGCCAGCAGTTTACGGCAGGCAACTAATGAAAAACTGTTTTTT CASSLRQATNEKLFF
. . TRBJ2-7 TRBV2 TGTGCCAGCATTACGGTGGGGGGGCAGTACTTC CASITVGGQYF
TRBD2 . TRBJ2-3 TRBV10-3 TGTGCCATCAGTCGGACTAGCGGATCCACAGATACGCAGTATTTT CAISRTSGSTDTQYF
TRBD1 . TRBJ1-1 TRBV27 TGTGCCAGCAGTTTATCACGGACAGGGTCGTTCATAGCCGCTGAAGCTTTCTTT CASSLSRTGSFIAAEAFF
. once TRBJ1-3 TRBV5-1 TGCGCCAGCAGCTTGGCCGGGACACACTCTGGAAACACCATATATTTT CASSLAGTHSGNTIYF
TRBD1 . TRBJ2-2 TRBV4-1 TGCGCCAGCAGCCAAGTGACAGGGTTCGCCGGGGAGCTGTTTTTT CASSQVTGFAGELFF
. . TRBJ1-1 TRBV15 TGTGCCACCAGCAGAGATATCGGGGGGAACACTGAAGCTTTCTTT CATSRDIGGNTEAFF
. . TRBJ2-2 TRBV7-2 TGTGCCAGCAGCTTATTGGGGGATACCGGGGAGCTGTTTTTT CASSLLGDTGELFF
. . TRBJ2-3 TRBV11-2 TGTGCCAGCAGCTTCATAGCGGGACAGATAGATACGCAGTATTTT CASSFIAGQIDTQYF
. few TRBJ2-5 TRBV20-1 TGCAGTGCTAGGCAGGAGACCCAGTACTTC CSARQETQYF